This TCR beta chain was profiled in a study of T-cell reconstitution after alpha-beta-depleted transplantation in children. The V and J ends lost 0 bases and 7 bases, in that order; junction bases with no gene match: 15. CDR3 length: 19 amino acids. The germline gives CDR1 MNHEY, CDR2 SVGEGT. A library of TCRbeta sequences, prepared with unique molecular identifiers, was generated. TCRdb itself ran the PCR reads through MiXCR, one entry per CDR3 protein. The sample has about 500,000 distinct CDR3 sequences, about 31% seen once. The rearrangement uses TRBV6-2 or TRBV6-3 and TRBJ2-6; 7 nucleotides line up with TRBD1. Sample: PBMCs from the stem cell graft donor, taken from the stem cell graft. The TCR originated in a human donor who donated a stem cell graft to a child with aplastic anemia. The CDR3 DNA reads TGTGCCAGCAGTTACTCCATGACAGGGCCTCAGTTAACAGCCAACGTCCTGACTTTC. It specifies CASSYSMTGPQLTANVLTF.